The 30 T cell receptor beta chains presented below share a single source sample, sequenced in a study of blood T cell repertoires in COVID-19. Profiling relied on immunoSEQ multiplex PCR, and the TCRdb table lists in-frame clones only, not all of them. The sample lists around 120,000 clones, about four fifths occurring once. Input material: peripheral blood. The receptors stem from a man in his 70s with acute or convalescent COVID-19.

The J gene is TRBJ1-5, the V gene TRBV4-1, with D unclear. The CDR3 is made up of 17 amino acids. Per germline, CDR1 MGHRA and CDR2 YSYEKL. Trimming cost V 0 bases and J 2 bases, with 14 bases left between them. The CDR3: CASSQDTGRIGNQPQHF. The CDR3 nucleotides are TGCGCCAGCAGCCAAGATACGGGGAGAATAGGCAATCAGCCCCAGCATTTT.

Only a few counts were recorded for this clone. The chain couples TRBV5-6 to TRBJ1-2; the match to TRBD1 covers 7 bases. V shed 4 bases and J 0 bases; nucleotides not matched to a gene: 18. Germline V gives CDR1 SGHDT, CDR2 YYEEEE. The CDR3 covers 19 residues. DNA for the CDR3: TGTGCCAGCAGCAAATACGGGACAGTCAACCCACGAGCTAACTATGGCTACACCTTC. This codes for CASSKYGTVNPRANYGYTF. The variable domain in full, with the rest retrieved from reference TRBV5-6 and TRBJ1-2, is DAGVTQSPTHLIKTRGQQVTLRCSPKSGHDTVSWYQQALGQGPQFIFQYYEEEERQRGNFPDRFSGHQFPNYSSELNVNALLLGDSALYLCASSKYGTVNPRANYGYTFGSGTRLTVV.

The genes are TRBV9 and TRBJ2-3; TRBD1 matches 7 bases. CDR1 and CDR2 from the germline V gene are SGDLS and YYNGEE. This CDR3 is built from 13 residues. The V segment lost 7 bases and the J segment 5 bases; nucleotides outside the gene matches: 7. CDR3 DNA: TGTGCCAGCGGCCGATACAGGGGAGATACGCAGTATTTT. Amino acid sequence: CASGRYRGDTQYF.

The genes are TRBV7-9 and TRBJ2-1; 8 bases line up with TRBD2. This CDR3 has 11 residues. In germline, CDR1 is SEHNR, CDR2 FQNEAQ (reference sequence). V lost 8 bases to trimming and J lost 7 bases; unmatched junction nucleotides: 1. CDR3 nucleotide sequence: TGTGCCAGCGAGCGGGGGAATGAGCAGTTCTTC. This gives the protein CASERGNEQFF.

The rearrangement joins TRBV7-3 to TRBJ2-5; 7 nucleotides line up with TRBD2. Germline trimming cut 8 bases from V and 5 bases from J; bases unmatched to any gene: 8. CDR3 size: 13 residues. CDR1 is SGHTA, CDR2 FQGTGA, per germline. This chain's CDR3 is CASGRGRRETQYF. In nucleotides, the CDR3 is TGTGCCAGCGGGAGGGGCAGGCGGGAGACCCAGTACTTC.

The V call is TRBV18, the J call TRBJ2-1; 9 nucleotides line up with TRBD1. The trim removed 6 bases at V and 7 bases at J, leaving 4 bases unmatched. The CDR3 extends over 13 amino acids. Germline CDR1 is KGHSH and CDR2 is LQKENI. In nucleotides, the CDR3 is TGTGCCAGCTCCCCGGACAGGGGAAATGAGCAGTTCTTC. Encoded protein: CASSPDRGNEQFF.

The J gene is TRBJ2-7, the V gene TRBV19; D not certain. Trimming pared 5 bases from V and 6 bases from J, leaving 17 bases between. This CDR3 is 14 amino acids long. Looked up from germline, CDR1 is LNHDA and CDR2 is SQIVND (reference sequence). CDR3 sequence reads: CASSPLRVLGEQYF. DNA of the CDR3: TGTGCCAGTAGTCCCCTTCGGGTTTTGGGCGAGCAGTACTTC.

The V and J genes are TRBV7-2 and TRBJ1-1; TRBD1 is a possible D gene (6 bases). The CDR3 runs 14 residues. The germline V and J ends were trimmed by 2 bases and 5 bases, with 12 bases remaining between them. Germline CDR1 reads SGHTA; CDR2 reads FQGNSA. This chain's CDR3 is CASSLRDRFTEAFF. DNA of the CDR3: TGTGCCAGCAGCTTACGTGACAGGTTTACTGAAGCTTTCTTT.

This clone was seen a few times. The rearrangement links TRBV7-9 to TRBJ1-2, with a tentative D call TRBD1 (5 bases). Between the trimmed V and J ends, which lost 5 bases and 3 bases, there was a span of 7 bases. The CDR3 loop spans 12 amino acids. Germline CDR1 SEHNR, CDR2 FQNEAQ (reference sequence). Written as DNA, the CDR3 is TGTGCCAGCAGCGCGACAGACTATGGCTACACCTTC. Amino acids: CASSATDYGYTF.

This chain uses TRBV6-2 or TRBV6-3 with TRBJ1-1; 7 bases agree with TRBD1. With V trimmed by 5 bases and J by 4 bases, 4 bases remained unmatched. The CDR3 is made up of 13 amino acids. Germline V CDR1 and CDR2: MNHEY, SVGEGT. CDR3 nucleotides: TGTGCCAGCAGTCTACAGGGGATCACTGAAGCTTTCTTT. As protein: CASSLQGITEAFF.

This clone was observed a few times. This chain connects TRBV18 to TRBJ2-1, with TRBD1 identical over 8 bases. Looked up from germline, CDR1 is KGHSH and CDR2 is LQKENI. V dropped 6 bases and J dropped 6; count of bases not matched to a gene: 4. This CDR3 spans 13 amino acids. CDR3 in amino acids: CASSSDRVNEQFF. The CDR3 DNA reads as TGTGCCAGCTCTTCGGACAGGGTCAATGAGCAGTTCTTC.

This clone came up once. The chain combines TRBV5-1 with TRBJ2-6; D is unresolved. From germline, CDR1 is SGHRS and CDR2 YFSETQ. Trimming shortened V by 1 base and J by 2 bases, and 4 bases separated the two germline ends. The CDR3 extends over 14 amino acids. The CDR3 DNA is TGCGCCAGCAGCTTGAATACTGGGGCCAACGTCCTGACTTTC. Its translation: CASSLNTGANVLTF.

This clone was detected a few times. The chain carries TRBV19 and TRBJ2-7; D unclear. This CDR3 region has 14 residues. Germline V gives CDR1 LNHDA, CDR2 SQIVND (reference sequence). V was cut by 5 bases and J by 0 bases, with 11 bases left in between. CDR3 in DNA: TGTGCCAGTAGTGGGCAGCTTAGCTCCTACGAGCAGTACTTC. This translates into CASSGQLSSYEQYF.

The chain employs TRBV6-5 and TRBJ1-4; 9 bases map to TRBD1. The V gene end was trimmed by 8 bases and the J gene end by 7 bases; junction bases not matched to a gene: 8. Germline V gene sequence: CDR1 MNHEY, CDR2 SVGAGI. This CDR3 comprises 14 residues. CDR3 protein: CASAPGQGVEKLFF. CDR3 DNA sequence: TGTGCCAGCGCACCGGGACAGGGTGTTGAAAAACTGTTTTTT.

The V and J genes are TRBV12-5 and TRBJ1-5; D gene ambiguous. This CDR3 comprises 12 residues. Germline V gene data show CDR1 as LGHNT and CDR2 as FRNRAP. V lost 5 bases and J lost 5, with 7 bases in between. The CDR3 nucleotides read TGTGCTAGTGGTGATAACTATCAGCCCCAGCATTTT. Protein product: CASGDNYQPQHF.

This clone is a singleton in its sample. The chain employs TRBV7-9 and TRBJ2-3; D gene unclear. The CDR3 consists of 13 residues. Germline V gene data show CDR1 as SEHNR and CDR2 as FQNEAQ (reference sequence). CDR3 in DNA: TGTGCTTCAACCCGCGGAAGCACAGATACGCAGTATTTT. It translates to CASTRGSTDTQYF.

V is TRBV4-3 and J is TRBJ1-1; no clear D. Trimming left V 2 bases short and J 3 bases short, with 13 bases between. The germline V gene encodes CDR1 LGHNA and CDR2 YSLEER. The CDR3 totals 15 residues. Here the CDR3 DNA reads TGCGCCAGCAGCCAACAGGCCATTCCAGACACTGAAGCTTTCTTT. It encodes CASSQQAIPDTEAFF.

This chain uses TRBV5-1 with TRBJ1-3, with 7 bases fitting TRBD1. The germline V gene has CDR1 SGHRS and CDR2 YFSETQ. The CDR3 length is 14 residues. Trimming at V came to 3 bases and at J to 0 bases, leaving 0 bases not matched to a gene. DNA of the CDR3: TGCGCCAGCAGCTGGGACAGCTCTGGAAACACCATATATTTT. Its translation: CASSWDSSGNTIYF.

This chain uses TRBV5-1 with TRBJ1-1; D is unresolved. The CDR3 covers 13 residues. Germline-derived CDR1 and CDR2 are SGHRS and YFSETQ. Trimming removed 2 bases from V and 8 bases from J, with 13 bases in between. The CDR3 DNA reads TGCGCCAGCAGCTTAGAGGTCCTCAAGGAAGCTTTCTTT. Translated: CASSLEVLKEAFF.

The V and J genes are TRBV19 and TRBJ1-6, with D maybe TRBD1 (5 bases). Germline loops: CDR1 LNHDA, CDR2 SQIVND (reference sequence). V lost 6 bases to trimming and J lost 0 bases, with 12 bases between them. This CDR3 contains 16 residues. The CDR3 here is CASREGRSSYNSPLHF. The CDR3 DNA is TGTGCCAGTAGGGAGGGGCGGAGCTCCTATAATTCACCCCTCCACTTT.

The gene calls are TRBV10-3 and TRBJ1-2, with TRBD1 matching over 7 bases. This CDR3 is built from 13 residues. CDR1 is ENHRY, CDR2 SYGVKD, per germline. The V and J ends lost 10 bases and 3 bases, in that order; junction bases with no gene match: 8. The CDR3 protein is CATSAGTDYGYTF. The CDR3 DNA reads as TGTGCCACCTCGGCCGGGACAGACTATGGCTACACCTTC.

This chain connects TRBV18 to TRBJ2-7, with D possibly matching TRBD2 (7 bases). Germline V gene sequence: CDR1 KGHSH, CDR2 LQKENI. The CDR3 has 16 amino acids. The V and J ends lost 6 bases and 0 bases respectively, with 18 bases between them. The DNA for the CDR3 is TGTGCCAGCTCCTCGGAGAAGGCGGGGGCCTCCTACGAGCAGTACTTC. It yields the protein CASSSEKAGASYEQYF.

The chain employs TRBV5-1 and TRBJ1-1; 8 bases are shared with TRBD1. The V gene end was trimmed by 2 bases and the J gene end by 1 base; junction bases not matched to a gene: 7. CDR1 and CDR2 (germline): SGHRS, YFSETQ. This CDR3 comprises 16 residues. In DNA form, the CDR3 reads TGCGCCAGCAGCTTAAGACCGGGACAGGCGAACACTGAAGCTTTCTTT. Protein product: CASSLRPGQANTEAFF.

The gene calls are TRBV2 and TRBJ2-7, with D possibly matching TRBD2 (5 bases). V was trimmed by 7 bases and J by 4 bases, leaving 17 bases between them. The CDR3 length is 14 residues. Germline V CDR1 and CDR2: SNHLY, FYNNEI. DNA for the CDR3: TGTGCCAGCATGGACGGTGGAGGAGGTTACGAGCAGTACTTC. This encodes CASMDGGGGYEQYF.

The chain couples TRBV7-2 to TRBJ2-7; D gene unclear. The CDR3 consists of 16 residues. Trimming stripped 4 bases from V and 0 bases from J, with 16 bases between. Germline-derived CDR1 and CDR2 are SGHTA and FQGNSA. CDR3 coding DNA: TGTGCCAGCAGCTGGGCGTGGGCCCGAAGCTCCTACGAGCAGTACTTC. This translates into CASSWAWARSSYEQYF. Full variable domain (rest looked up from reference TRBV7-2 and TRBJ2-7): GAGVSQSPSNKVTEKGKDVELRCDPISGHTALYWYRQSLGQGLEFLIYFQGNSAPDKSGLPSDRFSAERTGGSVSTLTIQRTQQEDSAVYLCASSWAWARSSYEQYFGPGTRLTVT.

This clone was found a few times. V gene TRBV7-2 combines with J gene TRBJ2-3, with TRBD1 identical over 8 bases. Germline CDR1 and CDR2: SGHTA and FQGNSA. V trimming: 5 bases; J trimming: 6 bases; junction bases outside the gene matches: 10. The CDR3 consists of 15 residues. CDR3 sequence: CASSTRTGTVDTQYF. CDR3 nucleotide sequence: TGTGCCAGCAGCACGCGGACAGGGACGGTTGATACGCAGTATTTT.

This chain uses TRBV18 with TRBJ2-7; 8 bases match TRBD1. J was trimmed by 4 bases and V by 3 bases; bases with no gene match: 11. The CDR3 spans 16 residues. Germline CDR1 and CDR2: KGHSH and LQKENI. The CDR3, as DNA: TGTGCCAGCTCACCGGGACAGGTCAGGAGTTTATACGAGCAGTACTTC. It specifies CASSPGQVRSLYEQYF. The full variable domain, its missing parts supplied by reference TRBV18 and TRBJ2-7, is NAGVMQNPRHLVRRRGQEARLRCSPMKGHSHVYWYRQLPEEGLKFMVYLQKENIIDESGMPKERFSAEFPKEGPSILRIQQVVRGDSAAYFCASSPGQVRSLYEQYFGPGTRLTVT.

The chain links TRBV7-2 to TRBJ2-1; D unclear. CDR1 and CDR2 from the germline V gene are SGHTA and FQGNSA. The CDR3 contains 14 residues. Trimming took off 4 bases at V and 5 bases at J, with 12 bases between the two ends. The CDR3 DNA follows: TGTGCCAGCAGCTCCAAGAGGCAGCACAATGAGCAGTTCTTC. This encodes CASSSKRQHNEQFF. Based on the CDR3 plus reference TRBV7-2 and TRBJ2-1, the full variable domain is GAGVSQSPSNKVTEKGKDVELRCDPISGHTALYWYRQSLGQGLEFLIYFQGNSAPDKSGLPSDRFSAERTGGSVSTLTIQRTQQEDSAVYLCASSSKRQHNEQFFGPGTRLTVL.

V gene TRBV30 combines with J gene TRBJ2-7; D unresolved. This CDR3 region has 13 residues. Trimming took 3 bases from V and 4 from J, leaving 13 bases between them. In germline, CDR1 is GTSNPN, CDR2 SVGIG (reference sequence). The CDR3 is CAWSLYEPYEQYF. CDR3 sequence (DNA): TGTGCCTGGAGCCTATACGAGCCTTACGAGCAGTACTTC.

V gene TRBV5-1 combines with J gene TRBJ1-3; 8 positions agree with TRBD1. Unmatched junction bases numbered 7, after V lost 2 bases and J lost 6 bases. The CDR3 spans 15 residues. Germline CDR1 is SGHRS and CDR2 is YFSETQ. CDR3 bases: TGCGCCAGCAGCTTAGTGACAGGGGTGACAAACACCATATATTTT. Encoded protein: CASSLVTGVTNTIYF.